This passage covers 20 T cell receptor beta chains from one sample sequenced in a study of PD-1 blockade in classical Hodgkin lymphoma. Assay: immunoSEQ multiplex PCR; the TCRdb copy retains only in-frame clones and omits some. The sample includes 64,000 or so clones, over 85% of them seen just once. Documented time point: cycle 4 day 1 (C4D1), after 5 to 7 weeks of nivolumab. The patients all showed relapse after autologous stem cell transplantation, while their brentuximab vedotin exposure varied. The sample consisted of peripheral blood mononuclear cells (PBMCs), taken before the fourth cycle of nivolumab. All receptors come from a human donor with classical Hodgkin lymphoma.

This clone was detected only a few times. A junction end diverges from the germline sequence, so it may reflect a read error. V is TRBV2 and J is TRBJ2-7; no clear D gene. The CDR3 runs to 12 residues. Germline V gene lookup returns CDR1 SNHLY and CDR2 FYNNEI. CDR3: CASSASSNEQYF. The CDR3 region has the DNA TGTGCCAGCAGTGCGTCCTCCAACGAGCAGTACTTC.

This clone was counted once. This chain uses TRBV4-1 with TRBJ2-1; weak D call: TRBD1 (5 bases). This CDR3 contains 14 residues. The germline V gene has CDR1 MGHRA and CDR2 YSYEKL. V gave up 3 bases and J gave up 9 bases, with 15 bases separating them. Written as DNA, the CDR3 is TGCGCCAGCAGCCATTTACAGGAATCGGGTGAGCAGTTCTTC. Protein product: CASSHLQESGEQFF.

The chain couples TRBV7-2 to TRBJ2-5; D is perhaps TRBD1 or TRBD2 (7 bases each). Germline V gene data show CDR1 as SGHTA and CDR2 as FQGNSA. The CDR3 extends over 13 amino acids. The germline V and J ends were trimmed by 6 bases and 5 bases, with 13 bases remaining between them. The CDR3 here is CASSPQGGETQYF. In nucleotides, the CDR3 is TGTGCCAGCAGTCCTCAGGGGGGGGAGACCCAGTACTTC.

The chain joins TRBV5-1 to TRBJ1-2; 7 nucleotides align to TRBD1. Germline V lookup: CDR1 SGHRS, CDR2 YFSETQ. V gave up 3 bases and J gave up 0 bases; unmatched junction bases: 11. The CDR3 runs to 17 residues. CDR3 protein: CASSYGPQGRANYGYTF. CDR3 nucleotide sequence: TGCGCCAGCAGCTACGGACCACAGGGGAGAGCTAACTATGGCTACACCTTC.

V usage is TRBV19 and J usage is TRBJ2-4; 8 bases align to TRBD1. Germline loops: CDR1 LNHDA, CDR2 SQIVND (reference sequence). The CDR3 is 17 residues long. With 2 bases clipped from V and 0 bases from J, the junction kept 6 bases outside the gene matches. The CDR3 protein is CASSINRGTLAKNIQYF. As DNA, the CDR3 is TGTGCCAGTAGTATAAACAGGGGGACTCTAGCCAAAAACATTCAGTACTTC.

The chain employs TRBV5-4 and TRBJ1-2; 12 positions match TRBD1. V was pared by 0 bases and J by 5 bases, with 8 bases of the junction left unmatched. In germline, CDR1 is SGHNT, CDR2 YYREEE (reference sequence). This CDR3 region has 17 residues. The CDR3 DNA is TGTGCCAGCAGCTTGGTCCCGGGACAGGGGGCTCCATATGGCTACACCTTC. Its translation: CASSLVPGQGAPYGYTF.

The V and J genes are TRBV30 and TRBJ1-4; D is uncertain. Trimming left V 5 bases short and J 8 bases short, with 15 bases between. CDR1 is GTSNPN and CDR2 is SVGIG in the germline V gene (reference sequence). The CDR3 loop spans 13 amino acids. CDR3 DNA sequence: TGTGCCTGGGGGCCCCCAGGCTCCGAAAAACTGTTTTTT. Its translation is CAWGPPGSEKLFF.

The CDR3 DNA reads TGTGCCAGCAGTTACTCGAGACAGGGCGATGAGCAGTTCTTC. Encoded protein: CASSYSRQGDEQFF. The genes are TRBV6-5 and TRBJ2-1; 7 bases line up with TRBD1. The CDR3 contains 14 residues. The trim removed 0 bases at V and 8 bases at J, leaving 4 bases unmatched. Germline CDR1 is MNHEY and CDR2 is SVGAGI.

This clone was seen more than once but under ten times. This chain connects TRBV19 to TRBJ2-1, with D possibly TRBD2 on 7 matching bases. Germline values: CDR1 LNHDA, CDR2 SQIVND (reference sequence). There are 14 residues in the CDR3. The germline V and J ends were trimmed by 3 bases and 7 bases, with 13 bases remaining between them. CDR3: CASSIGGGVNEQFF. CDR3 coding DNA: TGTGCCAGTAGTATCGGAGGGGGGGTGAATGAGCAGTTCTTC.

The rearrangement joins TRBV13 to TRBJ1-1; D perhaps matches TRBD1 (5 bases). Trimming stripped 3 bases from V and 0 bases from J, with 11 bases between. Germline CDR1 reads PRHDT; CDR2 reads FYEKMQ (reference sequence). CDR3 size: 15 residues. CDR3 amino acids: CASSFMGGMNTEAFF. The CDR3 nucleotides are TGTGCCAGCAGCTTCATGGGGGGGATGAACACTGAAGCTTTCTTT.

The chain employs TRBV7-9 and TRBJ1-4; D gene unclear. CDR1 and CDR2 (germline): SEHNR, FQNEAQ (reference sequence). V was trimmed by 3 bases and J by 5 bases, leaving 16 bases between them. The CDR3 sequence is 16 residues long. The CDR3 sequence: CASSLGSLHWNEKLFF. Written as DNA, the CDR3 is TGTGCCAGCAGCTTGGGCAGCCTTCACTGGAATGAAAAACTGTTTTTT.

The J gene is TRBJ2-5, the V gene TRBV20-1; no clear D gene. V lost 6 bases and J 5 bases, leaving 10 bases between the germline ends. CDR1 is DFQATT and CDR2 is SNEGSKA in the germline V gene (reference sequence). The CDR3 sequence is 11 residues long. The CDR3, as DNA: TGCAGTGCGCCAGCGCTTGAGACCCAGTACTTC. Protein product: CSAPALETQYF.

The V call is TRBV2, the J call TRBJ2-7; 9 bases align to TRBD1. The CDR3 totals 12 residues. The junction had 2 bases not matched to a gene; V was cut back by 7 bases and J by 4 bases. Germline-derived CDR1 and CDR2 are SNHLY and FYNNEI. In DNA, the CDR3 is TGTGCCAGCACGGGACAGGGTTACGAGCAGTACTTC. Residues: CASTGQGYEQYF.

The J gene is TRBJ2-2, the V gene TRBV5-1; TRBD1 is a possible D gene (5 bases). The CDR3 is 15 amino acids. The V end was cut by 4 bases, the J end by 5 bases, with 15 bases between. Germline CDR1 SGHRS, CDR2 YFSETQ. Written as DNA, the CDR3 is TGCGCCAGCAGCGGGGCCCTAACTGTGACCGGGGAGCTGTTTTTT. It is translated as CASSGALTVTGELFF. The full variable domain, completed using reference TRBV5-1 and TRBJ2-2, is KAGVTQTPRYLIKTRGQQVTLSCSPISGHRSVSWYQQTPGQGLQFLFEYFSETQRNKGNFPGRFSGRQFSNSRSEMNVSTLELGDSALYLCASSGALTVTGELFFGEGSRLTVL.

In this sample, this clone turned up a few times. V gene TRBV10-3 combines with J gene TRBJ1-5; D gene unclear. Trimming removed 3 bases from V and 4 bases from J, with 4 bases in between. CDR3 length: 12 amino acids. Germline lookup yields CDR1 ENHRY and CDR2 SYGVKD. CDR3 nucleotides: TGTGCCATCAGTGATTCTAATCAGCCCCAGCATTTT. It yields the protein CAISDSNQPQHF.

The CDR3 protein is CASSLIDTEAFF. The CDR3 DNA is TGTGCCAGCAGCTTAATAGACACTGAAGCTTTCTTT. The chain uses TRBV7-2 and TRBJ1-1; D is uncertain. The CDR3 has 12 residues. V was shortened by 2 bases and J by 3 bases, with 4 bases between the two germline ends. In germline, CDR1 is SGHTA, CDR2 FQGNSA.

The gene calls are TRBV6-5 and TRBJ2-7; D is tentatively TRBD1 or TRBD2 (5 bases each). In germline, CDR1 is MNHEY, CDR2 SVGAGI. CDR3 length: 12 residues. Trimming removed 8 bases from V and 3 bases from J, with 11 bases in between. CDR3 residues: CASGGPLYEQYF. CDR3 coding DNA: TGTGCCAGCGGGGGACCGCTCTACGAGCAGTACTTC.

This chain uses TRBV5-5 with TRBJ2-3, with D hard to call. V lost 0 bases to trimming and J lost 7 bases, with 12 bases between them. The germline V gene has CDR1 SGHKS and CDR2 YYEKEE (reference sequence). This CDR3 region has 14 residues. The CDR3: CASSLDFAAYTQYF. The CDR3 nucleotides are TGTGCCAGCAGCTTGGATTTCGCGGCTTATACGCAGTATTTT.

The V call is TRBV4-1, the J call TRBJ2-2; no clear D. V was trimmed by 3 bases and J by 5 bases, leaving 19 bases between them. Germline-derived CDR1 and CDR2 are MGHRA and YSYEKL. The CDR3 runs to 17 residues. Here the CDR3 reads CASSHVFADPGTGELFF. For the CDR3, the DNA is TGCGCCAGCAGCCACGTGTTTGCGGACCCTGGGACCGGGGAGCTGTTTTTT.

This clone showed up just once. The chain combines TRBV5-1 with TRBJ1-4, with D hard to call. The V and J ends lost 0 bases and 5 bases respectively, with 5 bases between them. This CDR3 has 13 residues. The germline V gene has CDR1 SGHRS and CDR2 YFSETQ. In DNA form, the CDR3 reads TGCGCCAGCAGCTTGGGCCCGAATGAAAAACTGTTTTTT. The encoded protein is CASSLGPNEKLFF.